A single sample gave rise to the 21 T cell receptor beta chains below, sequenced in a study of Ad26.COV2.S vaccination and SARS-CoV-2 variants. Measured with immunoSEQ multiplex PCR; TCRdb has only the in-frame clones, and not every one. This repertoire shows around 270,000 clones, approximately 90% found once; its top ten account for just under 3%. The treatment denotes: 15 to 20 received Ad26.COV2.S at low or high dose, single or two shots; several received placebo; per-sample allocation not given. Vaccine and placebo recipients were sampled on day 63 after the first injection. The sample here was peripheral blood, taken in a trial of Ad26.COV2.S vaccine versus placebo. These receptors all stem from a person between 18 and 65 years old who received the Ad26.COV2.S COVID-19 vaccine or a placebo.

This clone occurred once. CDR3 sequence: CASSYTSGANVLTF. The CDR3 bases are TGTGCCAGCAGTTACACCTCTGGGGCCAACGTCCTGACTTTC. This sequence joins TRBV6-2 or TRBV6-3 and TRBJ2-6; D call uncertain. Germline CDR1 and CDR2: MNHEY and SVGEGT. The ends were cut back, 2 bases at V and 0 bases at J, with 2 bases in the middle. The CDR3 is 14 amino acids.

The count of this clone is one. CDR3 sequence reads: CASSSPEPGLEFNEQFF. CDR3 in DNA: TGTGCCAGCAGTTCTCCAGAACCGGGACTAGAATTCAATGAGCAGTTCTTC. V is TRBV6-2 or TRBV6-3 and J is TRBJ2-1, with 8 bases matching TRBD2. Germline V lookup: CDR1 MNHEY, CDR2 SVGEGT. CDR3 length: 17 amino acids. Losses at the gene ends were 4 bases for V and 6 bases for J; bases not matched to a gene: 14.

The rearrangement uses TRBV7-9 and TRBJ2-7, with D unresolved. Germline V lookup: CDR1 SEHNR, CDR2 FQNEAQ (reference sequence). The CDR3 contains 12 residues. This CDR3 is CASSLDVGEQYV. The CDR3, as DNA: TGTGCCAGCAGTTTAGACGTGGGGGAGCAGTACGTC.

The chain has TRBV6-2 or TRBV6-3 and TRBJ1-3; tentative D call: TRBD1 (5 bases). The CDR3 is made up of 15 amino acids. In germline, CDR1 is MNHEY, CDR2 SVGEGT. With 6 bases removed from V and 1 base from J, the gap between germline ends came to 13 bases. This chain's CDR3 is CASSATSGSGNTIYF. The DNA of the CDR3 is TGTGCCAGCAGCGCTACTTCAGGGTCTGGAAACACCATATATTTT.

The chain couples TRBV11-3 to TRBJ2-5; D ambiguous. Germline CDR1 and CDR2: SGHNT and YENEEA. The V gene lost 2 bases and the J gene lost 4 bases, with 8 bases spanning the gap. The CDR3 contains 13 residues. This CDR3 is CASSLNMGETQYF. CDR3 in DNA: TGTGCCAGCAGCTTAAATATGGGAGAGACCCAGTACTTC.

The gene calls are TRBV4-2 and TRBJ2-6, with D uncertain. This CDR3 is 17 amino acids long. V lost 0 bases to trimming and J lost 0 bases, with 9 bases between them. Germline lookup yields CDR1 LGHNA and CDR2 YNFKEQ. CDR3 amino acids: CASSQERRASGANVLTF. The CDR3 DNA reads TGTGCCAGCAGCCAAGAAAGGAGAGCCTCTGGGGCCAACGTCCTGACTTTC.

The rearrangement links TRBV6-2 or TRBV6-3 to TRBJ2-5, with D unclear. Germline CDR1 is MNHEY and CDR2 is SVGEGT. Trimming cost V 0 bases and J 5 bases, with 10 bases left between them. The CDR3 is made up of 14 amino acids. The CDR3 here is CASSYSFAAETQYF. CDR3 bases: TGTGCCAGCAGTTACTCGTTTGCAGCGGAGACCCAGTACTTC.

The chain carries TRBV7-3 and TRBJ2-2, with D unclear. From germline, CDR1 is SGHTA and CDR2 FQGTGA. V was shortened by 0 bases and J by 5 bases, with 4 bases between the two germline ends. This CDR3 is built from 13 residues. The CDR3 reads CASSLTWTGELFF. CDR3 nucleotides: TGTGCCAGCAGCTTAACGTGGACCGGGGAGCTGTTTTTT. Based on the CDR3 plus reference TRBV7-3 and TRBJ2-2, the full variable domain is GAGVSQTPSNKVTEKGKYVELRCDPISGHTALYWYRQSLGQGPEFLIYFQGTGAADDSGLPNDRFFAVRPEGSVSTLKIQRTERGDSAVYLCASSLTWTGELFFGEGSRLTVL.

J is TRBJ1-2 and V is TRBV4-3; 9 bases agree with TRBD1. The germline V gene encodes CDR1 LGHNA and CDR2 YSLEER. Unmatched junction bases numbered 4, after V lost 0 bases and J lost 2 bases. This CDR3 spans 16 amino acids. CDR3 loop: CASSQDLGQGNYGYTF. Here the CDR3 DNA reads TGCGCCAGCAGCCAAGATCTAGGACAGGGGAACTATGGCTACACCTTC.

CDR3 nucleotides: TGCGCCAGCAGCTTGACGGCGGGAGGCCCCTACGAGCAGTACGTC. Translating gives CASSLTAGGPYEQYV. The chain joins TRBV5-1 to TRBJ2-7; 8 nucleotides align to TRBD2. This CDR3 is built from 15 residues. Germline V lookup: CDR1 SGHRS, CDR2 YFSETQ. V lost 1 base and J lost 2; bases outside the gene matches: 5.

This chain joins TRBV21-1 and TRBJ1-1. TRBV21-1 is a documented pseudogene. CDR3 length: 16 residues. This chain's CDR3 is CASSCMAVGDDTEAFF. The CDR3 coding sequence is TGTGCTAGCAGCTGTATGGCGGTGGGGGACGACACTGAAGCTTTCTTT.

The chain links TRBV27 to TRBJ1-6, with 7 bases identical to TRBD1. Germline-derived CDR1 and CDR2 are MNHEY and SMNVEV (reference sequence). Germline trimming cut 8 bases from V and 3 bases from J; bases unmatched to any gene: 4. CDR3 length equals 14 residues. For the CDR3, the DNA is TGTGCCAGCGGCCGGGACAGCTATAATTCACCCCTCCACTTT. This sequence encodes CASGRDSYNSPLHF.

The chain employs TRBV10-3 and TRBJ1-1; 12 bases line up with TRBD1. Trimming removed 6 bases from V and 1 base from J; junction bases left unmatched: 3. Per germline, CDR1 ENHRY and CDR2 SYGVKD. This CDR3 region has 15 residues. The CDR3 is CAIRGTGGGNTEAFF. The CDR3 nucleotides are TGTGCCATCAGGGGGACAGGGGGCGGGAACACTGAAGCTTTCTTT.

This clone was observed a single time. The CDR3 is CASSPSVGGGDTEAFF. The CDR3 coding sequence is TGTGCCAGCAGTCCATCGGTGGGGGGCGGGGACACTGAAGCTTTCTTT. The chain couples TRBV6-6 to TRBJ1-1; maybe TRBD1 (6 bases). Germline CDR1 and CDR2: MNHNY and SVGAGI (reference sequence). Trimming shortened V by 5 bases and J by 3 bases, and 19 bases separated the two germline ends. This CDR3 is 16 amino acids long.

The chain links TRBV6-5 to TRBJ1-2, with D perhaps matching TRBD1 (6 bases). V was cut by 8 bases and J by 3 bases, with 10 bases left in between. Germline loops: CDR1 MNHEY, CDR2 SVGAGI. This CDR3 region has 12 residues. CDR3 amino acids: CASGQFDYGYTF. DNA of the CDR3: TGTGCCAGCGGACAGTTCGACTATGGCTACACCTTC.

The CDR3, as DNA: TGTGCCAGCAGCTTTGCAAACACCGGGGAGCTGTTTTTT. Protein: CASSFANTGELFF. The chain joins TRBV7-2 to TRBJ2-2; D unclear. V lost 3 bases and J 2 bases, leaving 4 bases between the germline ends. The CDR3 contains 13 residues. The germline V gene encodes CDR1 SGHTA and CDR2 FQGNSA.

The rearrangement links TRBV6-5 to TRBJ1-6; D unresolved. Germline lookup yields CDR1 MNHEY and CDR2 SVGAGI. This CDR3 comprises 15 residues. V gave up 0 bases and J gave up 0 bases, with 3 bases separating them. CDR3 in DNA: TGTGCCAGCAGTTACTCCGGCTCCTATAATTCACCCCTCCACTTT. The encoded protein is CASSYSGSYNSPLHF.

V and J are TRBV23-1 and TRBJ1-5; D unclear. TRBV23-1 is labeled an ORF, and its function is uncertain. The CDR3 consists of 17 residues. The germline V and J ends were trimmed by 0 bases and 0 bases, with 12 bases remaining between them. The DNA for the CDR3 is TGCGCCAGCAGTCAATCTAGAGGCGAGGATAGCAATCAGCCCCAGCATTTT. Protein sequence: CASSQSRGEDSNQPQHF.

The chain joins TRBV13 to TRBJ2-5; the D gene is possibly TRBD2 (6 bases). The V gene's germline CDR1 is PRHDT and CDR2 FYEKMQ (reference sequence). The V end was cut by 6 bases, the J end by 5 bases, with 16 bases between. The CDR3 runs 14 residues. The CDR3, as DNA: TGTGCCAGCAGTCGGGGAGGAGTCGGGGAGACCCAGTACTTC. Translated, it gives CASSRGGVGETQYF.

This rearrangement joins TRBV7-8 to TRBJ1-2, with unresolved D. CDR3 length equals 17 residues. Germline lookup yields CDR1 SGHVS and CDR2 FQNEAQ. Deletions cut 3 bases from V and 0 bases from J, with 17 bases between. CDR3 sequence reads: CASSFASPGRSNYGYTF. The CDR3 DNA sequence: TGTGCCAGCAGCTTCGCCTCTCCCGGGAGATCTAACTATGGCTACACCTTC. Variable domain in full (rest from reference TRBV7-8 and TRBJ1-2): GAGVSQSPRYKVAKRGQDVALRCDPISGHVSLFWYQQALGQGPEFLTYFQNEAQLDKSGLPSDRFFAERPEGSVSTLKIQRTQQEDSAVYLCASSFASPGRSNYGYTFGSGTRLTVV.

The gene calls are TRBV18 and TRBJ2-1; 8 nucleotides agree with TRBD1. This CDR3 has 14 residues. With 1 base clipped from V and 4 bases from J, the junction kept 0 bases outside the gene matches. Per the germline V gene, CDR1 is KGHSH and CDR2 is LQKENI. The CDR3 here is CASSPRTGYNEQFF. The CDR3 DNA reads TGTGCCAGCTCACCACGGACAGGGTACAATGAGCAGTTCTTC.